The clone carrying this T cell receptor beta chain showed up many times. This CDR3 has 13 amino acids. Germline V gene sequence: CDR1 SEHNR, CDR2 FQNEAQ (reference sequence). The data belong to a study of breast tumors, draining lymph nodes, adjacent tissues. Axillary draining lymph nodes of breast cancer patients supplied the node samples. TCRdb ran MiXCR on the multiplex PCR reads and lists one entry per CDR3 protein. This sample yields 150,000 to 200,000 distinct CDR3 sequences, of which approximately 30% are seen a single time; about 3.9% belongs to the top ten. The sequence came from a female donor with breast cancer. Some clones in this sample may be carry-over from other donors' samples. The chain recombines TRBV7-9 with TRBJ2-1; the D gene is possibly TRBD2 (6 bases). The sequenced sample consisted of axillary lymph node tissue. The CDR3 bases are TGTGCTATAAGGGAGGCGGAGCACAATGAGCAGTTCTTC. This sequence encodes CAIREAEHNEQFF.